This TCR beta chain was identified in a study of identical twins. The table lists this clonotype with many counts. Its antigen is not identified. There are 14 residues in the CDR3. The germline V gene has CDR1 MNHEY and CDR2 SMNVEV (reference sequence). V was clipped by 4 bases and J by 6 bases, with 15 bases between them. Only healthy Caucasians were included as donors. The cDNA had a unique molecular identifier and a template-switch universal primer site. In TCRdb, the 5' RACE reads were re-called with MiXCR into one record per CDR3 protein. The sample lists approximately 690,000 distinct CDR3 sequences; around 6% were seen once. General study results and limits: The conclusions drew on cross-sectional statistical analysis instead of tracking the same donors. The models systematically underestimated how much out-of-frame TCR alpha was shared in monozygotic twins.

V is TRBV27 and J is TRBJ1-2; the D gene is possibly TRBD1 (5 bases). This clonotype was obtained from a man aged 18 to 29 in good health. Sequencing input: naive T cells sorted from blood. The CDR3 DNA sequence: TGTGCCAGCAGTTCCTTAGGGGCGGTCGATGGCTACACCTTC. This codes for CASSSLGAVDGYTF.